This entry features one TCR beta chain sequence. Adults between roughly 18 and 95 years of age took part from 24 US areas. Clinical history reported by participants formed the basis on which cohorts were assigned. Germline-derived CDR1 and CDR2 are GTSNPN and SVGIG (reference sequence). With 6 bases removed from V and 0 bases from J, the gap between germline ends came to 9 bases. CDR3 length equals 13 residues. These data originate in a study of blood T cell repertoires in COVID-19. Study summary: Researchers got acute and convalescent COVID-19 samples from the United States, Italy and Spain. From T cells, B-cell-depleted T cells, or PBMCs came the material, which was cDNA or gDNA.

The repertoire was sequenced with immunoSEQ multiplex PCR; TCRdb's copy has only in-frame clones and lacks some. This sample has 250,000 to 300,000 clones, with 90% found just once. The sample was PBMCs or T cells enriched from blood (not recorded which). The clonotype originates from a woman between 25 and 40 years old who had recovered from COVID-19. The chain combines TRBV30 with TRBJ2-1; no clear D gene. The CDR3 here is CACLERSYNEQFF. The CDR3 coding sequence is TGTGCCTGTCTAGAACGCTCCTACAATGAGCAGTTCTTC.